Below, 13 T cell receptor beta chains from the same sample are listed, as sequenced in a study of cytomegalovirus exposure and HLA in healthy donors. Primers: 60 Vbeta forward and 13 Jbeta reverse. Measured with immunoSEQ multiplex PCR; TCRdb has only the in-frame clones, and not every one. Found here are about 170,000 clones, around 68% of them singletons; the top ten hold around 1.5%. The sequenced material came from PBMCs. Receptor source: a girl between 5 and 17 years old in good health and CMV-seronegative.

This clone is a singleton in its sample. The rearrangement joins TRBV6-5 to TRBJ1-5, with D perhaps TRBD1 (6 bases). V lost 2 bases and J 4 bases, leaving 9 bases between the germline ends. Germline V CDR1 and CDR2: MNHEY, SVGAGI. CDR3 length equals 14 residues. In nucleotides, the CDR3 is TGTGCCAGCAGTTACGGCAGGGGTAATCAGCCCCAGCATTTT. It is translated as CASSYGRGNQPQHF.

The chain uses TRBV7-9 and TRBJ2-7; tentative D call: TRBD1 (6 bases). CDR1 and CDR2 (germline): SEHNR, FQNEAQ (reference sequence). The CDR3 consists of 12 residues. V was cut by 5 bases and J by 7 bases, with 12 bases left in between. In nucleotides, the CDR3 is TGTGCCAGCAGCCCGAACAGGGTTGAGCAGTACTTC. It translates to CASSPNRVEQYF.

This clone occurred a few times. The genes are TRBV6-5 and TRBJ2-7; 7 bases are a match to TRBD2. V was clipped by 10 bases and J by 7 bases; unmatched bases: 7. The germline gives CDR1 MNHEY, CDR2 SVGAGI. CDR3 length: 11 amino acids. The CDR3 DNA is TGTGCCACAAGGGAACTAGCGGAGCAGTACTTC. It codes for CATRELAEQYF.

This chain links TRBV9 with TRBJ1-1, with TRBD1 matching over 9 bases. CDR1 SGDLS and CDR2 YYNGEE come from the germline V gene. This CDR3 is 15 amino acids long. With V trimmed by 1 base and J by 1 base, 2 bases remained unmatched. This CDR3 is CASSVTGGRNTEAFF. CDR3 nucleotides: TGTGCCAGCAGCGTAACAGGGGGCAGGAACACTGAAGCTTTCTTT.

V gene TRBV4-2 combines with J gene TRBJ2-5; TRBD2 aligns across 10 bases. From germline, CDR1 is LGHNA and CDR2 YNFKEQ. The CDR3 runs to 17 residues. V dropped 3 bases and J dropped 4; count of bases not matched to a gene: 11. CDR3 loop: CASSQNRGSGGGETQYF. For the CDR3, the DNA is TGTGCCAGCAGCCAGAACAGGGGAAGCGGGGGGGGAGAGACCCAGTACTTC.

V gene TRBV30 combines with J gene TRBJ2-7; TRBD2 matches at 8 bases. The trim removed 6 bases at V and 0 bases at J, leaving 4 bases unmatched. Germline CDR1 and CDR2: GTSNPN and SVGIG (reference sequence). The CDR3 is 13 amino acids. Written as DNA, the CDR3 is TGTGCCTGCTACGGGGGGGACTCCTACGAGCAGTACTTC. Its translation is CACYGGDSYEQYF.

The chain uses TRBV6-1 and TRBJ2-5; 9 positions match TRBD1. Germline assignment: CDR1 MNHNS and CDR2 SASEGT. The ends lost 6 bases at V and 7 bases at J; junction bases unmatched: 12. The CDR3 is 15 amino acids. DNA for the CDR3: TGTGCCAGCAGCTTGGGACAGGGCTACGTGATGACCCAGTACTTC. It is translated as CASSLGQGYVMTQYF.

The chain links TRBV19 to TRBJ2-7; D is perhaps TRBD1 (6 bases). The CDR3 covers 15 residues. Per germline, CDR1 LNHDA and CDR2 SQIVND (reference sequence). The V end lost 4 bases, the J end lost 1 base, and 14 bases lay between the germline ends. In DNA, the CDR3 is TGTGCCAGTAGTACCCAGGGGCGGACTTCCTACGAGCAGTACTTC. It encodes CASSTQGRTSYEQYF. The full variable domain, with the rest looked up from reference TRBV19 and TRBJ2-7, is DGGITQSPKYLFRKEGQNVTLSCEQNLNHDAMYWYRQDPGQGLRLIYYSQIVNDFQKGDIAEGYSVSREKKESFPLTVTSAQKNPTAFYLCASSTQGRTSYEQYFGPGTRLTVT.

The chain links TRBV2 to TRBJ2-3; TRBD1 matches 11 bases. The J segment lost 4 bases and the V segment lost 6 bases, leaving 3 bases of the junction unmatched. The V gene's germline CDR1 is SNHLY and CDR2 FYNNEI. This CDR3 spans 14 amino acids. CDR3 coding DNA: TGTGCCAGCAGAGGACAGGGGGCGCCAGATACGCAGTATTTT. Protein product: CASRGQGAPDTQYF.

This sequence joins TRBV5-4 and TRBJ1-1; 7 bases are a match to TRBD1. Germline lookup yields CDR1 SGHNT and CDR2 YYREEE (reference sequence). The CDR3 covers 14 residues. Trimming took 4 bases from V and 4 from J; bases not matched to a gene: 7. The CDR3: CASSVQGWGTEAFF. Here the CDR3 DNA reads TGTGCCAGCAGCGTACAGGGGTGGGGCACTGAAGCTTTCTTT. The full variable domain, with the rest looked up from reference TRBV5-4 and TRBJ1-1, is ETGVTQSPTHLIKTRGQQVTLRCSSQSGHNTVSWYQQALGQGPQFIFQYYREEENGRGNFPPRFSGLQFPNYSSELNVNALELDDSALYLCASSVQGWGTEAFFGQGTRLTVV.

V usage is TRBV5-6 and J usage is TRBJ1-2; TRBD1 aligns across 9 bases. The J segment lost 7 bases and the V segment lost 4 bases, leaving 14 bases of the junction unmatched. This CDR3 has 16 residues. Per the germline V gene, CDR1 is SGHDT and CDR2 is YYEEEE. The DNA of the CDR3 is TGTGCCAGCAGCAGATGGACTCGACAGGGGGTAGGTGGCTACACCTTC. Protein: CASSRWTRQGVGGYTF.

This chain uses TRBV5-1 with TRBJ2-7; 8 bases are shared with TRBD2. This CDR3 spans 18 amino acids. Germline CDR1 and CDR2: SGHRS and YFSETQ. V was clipped by 0 bases and J by 7 bases; unmatched bases: 18. The CDR3 reads CASSLAALAGSSSGEQYF. DNA of the CDR3: TGCGCCAGCAGCTTGGCTGCTCTAGCGGGTTCCTCTTCAGGGGAGCAGTACTTC.

V and J are TRBV6-5 and TRBJ1-6; D ambiguous. The CDR3 totals 14 residues. Trimming took 6 bases from V and 10 from J, leaving 16 bases between them. Germline V gene lookup returns CDR1 MNHEY and CDR2 SVGAGI. CDR3 loop: CASSPGEGRSPLHF. CDR3 DNA sequence: TGTGCCAGCAGCCCCGGGGAGGGCAGGTCACCCCTCCACTTT.